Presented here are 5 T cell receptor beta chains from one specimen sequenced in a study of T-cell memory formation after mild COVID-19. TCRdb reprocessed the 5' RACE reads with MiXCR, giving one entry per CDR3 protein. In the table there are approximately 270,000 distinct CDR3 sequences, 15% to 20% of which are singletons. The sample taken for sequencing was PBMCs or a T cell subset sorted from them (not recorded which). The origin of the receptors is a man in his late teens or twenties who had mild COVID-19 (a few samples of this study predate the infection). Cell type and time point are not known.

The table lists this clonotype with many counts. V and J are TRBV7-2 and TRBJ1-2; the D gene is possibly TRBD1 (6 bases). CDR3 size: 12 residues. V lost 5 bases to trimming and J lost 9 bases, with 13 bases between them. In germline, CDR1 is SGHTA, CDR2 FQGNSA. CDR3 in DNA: TGTGCCAGCAGCCCATTCAGGGGTAGCTACACCTTC. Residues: CASSPFRGSYTF.

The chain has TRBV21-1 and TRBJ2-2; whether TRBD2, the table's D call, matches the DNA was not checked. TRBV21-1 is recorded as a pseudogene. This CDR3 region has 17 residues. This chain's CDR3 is CASPGLAGGHPTGELFF. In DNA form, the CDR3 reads TGTGCCAGCCCGGGACTAGCGGGGGGGCACCCCACCGGGGAGCTGTTTTTT.

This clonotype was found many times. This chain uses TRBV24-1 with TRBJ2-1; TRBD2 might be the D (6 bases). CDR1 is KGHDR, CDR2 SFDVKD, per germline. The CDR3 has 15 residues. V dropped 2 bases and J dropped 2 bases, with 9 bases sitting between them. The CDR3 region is CATSDSTRAYNEQFF. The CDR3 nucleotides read TGTGCCACCAGTGATTCGACTAGGGCCTACAATGAGCAGTTCTTC.

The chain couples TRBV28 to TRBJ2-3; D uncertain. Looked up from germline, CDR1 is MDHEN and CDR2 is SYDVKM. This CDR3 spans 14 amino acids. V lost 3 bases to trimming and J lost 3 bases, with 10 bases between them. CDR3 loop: CASSFSGKTDTQYF. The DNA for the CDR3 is TGTGCCAGCAGTTTCTCTGGAAAGACAGATACGCAGTATTTT.

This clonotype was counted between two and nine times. Written as DNA, the CDR3 is TGTGCCATCACCGCGGGGACAGATACGAACACCGGGGAGCTGTTTTTT. It translates to CAITAGTDTNTGELFF. The genes are TRBV10-3 and TRBJ2-2; a weak D match, TRBD1 (7 bases). The CDR3 runs to 16 residues. With 7 bases removed from V and 0 bases from J, the gap between germline ends came to 15 bases. Germline V gives CDR1 ENHRY, CDR2 SYGVKD.